What follows describes a single TCR beta chain. These data originate in a study of blood T cell repertoires in COVID-19. Looking at the study overall: COVID-19 samples collected from the United States, Italy and Spain covered acute and convalescent phases. Sources were T cells, B-cell-depleted T cells, or PBMCs; the material itself was cDNA or gDNA.

In the study's own analysis: Cell counts per sample came from amplifying reference gene primers. The data were produced by immunoSEQ multiplex PCR, yet TCRdb's version contains in-frame clones alone and is incomplete. V and J calls and clone size follow that table, whereas D and trimming were derived from the DNA. The sample records 65,000 to 90,000 clones, 70% to 90% being singletons. J was trimmed by 5 bases and V by 4 bases; bases with no gene match: 11. CDR1 and CDR2 from the germline V gene are SGHRS and YFSETQ. CDR3 length: 15 residues. This TCR was recovered from a man aged 30 to 39 with acute or convalescent COVID-19. What was sequenced was peripheral blood. The chain joins TRBV5-1 to TRBJ1-1; 7 bases align to TRBD1. The DNA for the CDR3 is TGCGCCAGCAGCACGACAGGGTGGTCGGAAACTGAAGCTTTCTTT. This translates into CASSTTGWSETEAFF.